This entry lists 2 T cell receptor beta chains sequenced from one sample in a study of T cell responses to AZD1222 COVID-19 vaccine. Sequenced by immunoSEQ multiplex PCR; TCRdb stores in-frame clones only, minus some. This table has about 110,000 clones, around 93% appearing once. Sequences were derived from peripheral blood, sampled on day 0 of AZD1222 vaccination. The receptors derive from an adult in good health.

This chain joins TRBV11-2 and TRBJ1-1; D not resolved. The V end was cut by 1 base, the J end by 9 bases, with 12 bases between. This CDR3 has 13 residues. CDR1 is SGHAT, CDR2 FQNNGV, per germline. CDR3 sequence (DNA): TGTGCCAGCAGCTTAGCCGTGGCCCGGCAAGCTTTCTTT. Protein: CASSLAVARQAFF.

The chain employs TRBV7-9 and TRBJ1-2; no definite D call. Trimming shortened V by 7 bases and J by 0 bases, and 12 bases separated the two germline ends. The germline V gene has CDR1 SEHNR and CDR2 FQNEAQ (reference sequence). CDR3 length: 14 amino acids. The chain's CDR3 is CASTQDQTNYGYTF. In DNA form, the CDR3 reads TGTGCCAGCACCCAAGATCAGACTAACTATGGCTACACCTTC.